The next 21 T cell receptor beta chains were all read from a single sample in a study of STAT5B mutations in CD4+ large granular lymphocyte leukemia. Some clones are missing from TCRdb's copy, which holds only in-frame ones; the method was immunoSEQ multiplex PCR. The sample lists some 30,000 clones; 60% to 80% were seen once. The source material was CD4+ T cells from blood buffy coats. Every receptor here comes from a human donor in good health.

The chain recombines TRBV28 with TRBJ1-1; weak D call: TRBD1 (5 bases). Trimming removed 6 bases at V and 1 base at J, with 15 bases between. The CDR3 runs 15 residues. Germline loops: CDR1 MDHEN, CDR2 SYDVKM. In DNA form, the CDR3 reads TGTGCCAGCAGCACAGGACCAAAGGGGAACACTGAAGCTTTCTTT. This gives the protein CASSTGPKGNTEAFF.

The V gene is TRBV5-6, the J gene TRBJ2-5; D unclear. V was shortened by 0 bases and J by 5 bases, with 8 bases between the two germline ends. Germline V gene sequence: CDR1 SGHDT, CDR2 YYEEEE. The CDR3 spans 13 residues. The CDR3 DNA sequence: TGTGCCAGCAGCTTGGGGTATTCGGAGACCCAGTACTTC. Protein: CASSLGYSETQYF.

This clone was detected only a few times. The DNA of the CDR3 is TGTGCCAGTAGTATTGGGACAGGGGTTTCTGAAGCTTTCTTT. This translates into CASSIGTGVSEAFF. The J gene is TRBJ1-1, the V gene TRBV19, with 10 bases fitting TRBD1. V lost 3 bases, J lost 6 bases, and 4 bases stayed unmatched. Germline CDR1 LNHDA, CDR2 SQIVND (reference sequence). The CDR3 spans 14 residues.

The CDR3 region has the DNA TGTGCCATCAGGGGTGGTCCTCCGGACTATGGCTACACCTTC. Protein: CAIRGGPPDYGYTF. The V gene is TRBV10-3, the J gene TRBJ1-2; D not certain. Trimming stripped 6 bases from V and 3 bases from J, with 14 bases between. Looked up from germline, CDR1 is ENHRY and CDR2 is SYGVKD. This CDR3 is built from 14 residues.

J is TRBJ1-1 and V is TRBV20-1; 7 positions match TRBD1. The V gene's germline CDR1 is DFQATT and CDR2 SNEGSKA (reference sequence). The length of the CDR3 is 11 residues. J was trimmed by 8 bases and V by 6 bases; bases with no gene match: 6. Here the CDR3 reads CSAKDRAEAFF. The CDR3 coding sequence is TGCAGTGCGAAAGACAGGGCCGAAGCTTTCTTT.

The chain has TRBV19 and TRBJ1-2, with D maybe TRBD1 (5 bases). Germline CDR1 is LNHDA and CDR2 is SQIVND (reference sequence). This CDR3 is 16 amino acids long. V lost 4 bases and J 3 bases, leaving 18 bases between the germline ends. For the CDR3, the DNA is TGTGCCAGTAGTACGCCGACAGCTAACCGTTACTATGGCTACACCTTC. Protein sequence: CASSTPTANRYYGYTF.

This chain joins TRBV5-4 and TRBJ2-5; TRBD2 matches at 12 bases. Germline lookup yields CDR1 SGHNT and CDR2 YYREEE (reference sequence). J was trimmed by 4 bases and V by 0 bases; bases with no gene match: 10. The CDR3 has 18 amino acids. CDR3 nucleotides: TGTGCCAGCAGCTTGGGGCGACCGGCTAGCGGGGGGGGAGAGACCCAGTACTTC. Translating it yields CASSLGRPASGGGETQYF.

This clone was picked up a small number of times. The chain carries TRBV9 and TRBJ1-1, with TRBD1 identical over 8 bases. The V segment lost 4 bases and the J segment 1 base; nucleotides outside the gene matches: 3. The CDR3 runs to 14 residues. In germline, CDR1 is SGDLS, CDR2 YYNGEE. The CDR3 coding sequence is TGTGCCAGCAGCCAGACAGGGGAGAACACTGAAGCTTTCTTT. Its protein is CASSQTGENTEAFF.

This chain joins TRBV28 and TRBJ1-2; tentative D call: TRBD1 (5 bases). V was shortened by 10 bases and J by 6 bases, with 18 bases between the two germline ends. Germline CDR1 and CDR2: MDHEN and SYDVKM. CDR3 size: 13 residues. The CDR3 coding sequence is TGTGCCATCCCTCGGGAGGGGAGTAATGGCTACACCTTC. This translates into CAIPREGSNGYTF.

This chain uses TRBV5-1 with TRBJ1-2, with D perhaps matching TRBD1 (6 bases). This CDR3 is built from 14 residues. Trimming removed 4 bases at V and 3 bases at J, with 13 bases between. The germline gives CDR1 SGHRS, CDR2 YFSETQ. The CDR3 is CASSPDRRDYGYTF. DNA for the CDR3: TGCGCCAGCAGCCCAGACAGGAGGGACTATGGCTACACCTTC. The entire variable domain, with the rest obtained from reference TRBV5-1 and TRBJ1-2, is as follows: KAGVTQTPRYLIKTRGQQVTLSCSPISGHRSVSWYQQTPGQGLQFLFEYFSETQRNKGNFPGRFSGRQFSNSRSEMNVSTLELGDSALYLCASSPDRRDYGYTFGSGTRLTVV.

CDR3 in amino acids: CASSAGGASHEQYF. The CDR3 nucleotides are TGTGCCAGCAGCGCCGGGGGGGCCTCTCACGAGCAGTACTTC. V gene TRBV9 combines with J gene TRBJ2-7; TRBD2 matches 8 bases. Per the germline V gene, CDR1 is SGDLS and CDR2 is YYNGEE. Unmatched junction bases numbered 7, after V lost 3 bases and J lost 5 bases. The CDR3 has 14 amino acids.

V usage is TRBV5-6 and J usage is TRBJ2-3; weak D call: TRBD2 (6 bases). This CDR3 contains 17 residues. Germline V gene sequence: CDR1 SGHDT, CDR2 YYEEEE. Trimming left V 4 bases short and J 2 bases short, with 20 bases between. The CDR3, as DNA: TGTGCCAGCAGCATGGGGGGTGGTAGCGGAAACACAGATACGCAGTATTTT. Translation gives CASSMGGGSGNTDTQYF.

The genes are TRBV6-1 and TRBJ2-7; D gene unclear. This CDR3 region has 13 residues. Germline CDR1 is MNHNS and CDR2 is SASEGT. V was cut by 7 bases and J by 1 base, with 11 bases left in between. Here the CDR3 reads CASKYTVSYEQYF. The CDR3, as DNA: TGTGCCAGCAAGTACACCGTTTCCTACGAGCAGTACTTC.

The V gene is TRBV6-1, the J gene TRBJ2-1; a weak D match, TRBD1 (6 bases). V was shortened by 8 bases and J by 9 bases, with 11 bases between the two germline ends. From germline, CDR1 is MNHNS and CDR2 SASEGT. The CDR3 sequence is 11 residues long. The CDR3 loop is CASGTGIEQFF. The CDR3 nucleotides are TGTGCCAGCGGAACAGGGATTGAGCAGTTCTTC.

The chain carries TRBV2 and TRBJ2-7; possibly TRBD2 for D (7 bases). CDR1 and CDR2 (germline): SNHLY, FYNNEI. The V end was cut by 6 bases, the J end by 3 bases, with 15 bases between. There are 14 residues in the CDR3. The CDR3 DNA sequence: TGTGCCAGCAGAGAGCGGGGAGGGGGCTACGAGCAGTACTTC. This translates into CASRERGGGYEQYF.

This clone was detected only a few times. The rearrangement joins TRBV11-2 to TRBJ2-1; 8 bases are a match to TRBD2. The V gene end was trimmed by 11 bases and the J gene end by 4 bases; junction bases not matched to a gene: 7. The germline CDR1 and CDR2 sequences are SGHAT and FQNNGV. The CDR3 is made up of 13 amino acids. The CDR3 sequence: CAVTGGRYNEQFF. In DNA form, the CDR3 reads TGTGCCGTCACGGGGGGGCGTTACAATGAGCAGTTCTTC.

The rearrangement links TRBV9 to TRBJ2-5; 7 bases line up with TRBD1. CDR3 length: 15 residues. Germline V gives CDR1 SGDLS, CDR2 YYNGEE. With 3 bases clipped from V and 4 bases from J, the junction kept 9 bases outside the gene matches. The CDR3 DNA is TGTGCCAGCAGCGACCCCCAGGGGGTCGGAGAGACCCAGTACTTC. This gives the protein CASSDPQGVGETQYF.

V gene TRBV4-2 combines with J gene TRBJ2-1, with 16 bases lining up with TRBD2. CDR3 size: 17 residues. The V gene end was trimmed by 4 bases and the J gene end by 3 bases; junction bases not matched to a gene: 3. Germline CDR1 reads LGHNA; CDR2 reads YNFKEQ. CDR3 amino acids: CASSPGTSGGVYNEQFF. The CDR3 region has the DNA TGTGCCAGCAGCCCCGGGACTAGCGGGGGGGTCTACAATGAGCAGTTCTTC.

The chain has TRBV6-1 and TRBJ2-7, with TRBD1 matching over 8 bases. CDR3 length: 16 residues. The junction had 8 bases not matched to a gene; V was cut back by 2 bases and J by 2 bases. Germline V gives CDR1 MNHNS, CDR2 SASEGT. The CDR3 DNA sequence: TGTGCCAGCAGTGAACGCCAGGGGGCCCTCCCCTACGAGCAGTACTTC. This translates into CASSERQGALPYEQYF.

The chain employs TRBV20-1 and TRBJ1-2, with D unresolved. The CDR3 totals 9 residues. Trimming shortened V by 5 bases and J by 6 bases, and 4 bases separated the two germline ends. CDR1 and CDR2 from the germline V gene are DFQATT and SNEGSKA (reference sequence). CDR3 in DNA: TGCAGTGCTGGGAATGGCTACACCTTC. Amino acids: CSAGNGYTF.

This chain links TRBV10-3 with TRBJ1-5; 8 bases map to TRBD1. V lost 0 bases, J lost 6 bases, and 4 bases stayed unmatched. Germline values: CDR1 ENHRY, CDR2 SYGVKD. The CDR3 totals 15 residues. The CDR3 reads CAISESEQGGQPQHF. As DNA, the CDR3 is TGTGCCATCAGTGAGTCTGAACAGGGGGGTCAGCCCCAGCATTTT.